The rows below give T cell receptor beta chains drawn from one sample of a study of breast tumors, draining lymph nodes, adjacent tissues. TCRdb passed the multiplex PCR reads through MiXCR, listing each CDR3 protein once. The sample holds under 85,000 distinct CDR3 sequences, about 21% seen once. Sequencing was performed on axillary lymph node tissue. All receptors derive from a female donor with breast cancer. Some clones in this sample may be carry-over from other donors' samples. Both conserved end residues are part of each CDR3. Fields, in order: V gene, CDR3 length, CDR3 protein.

>TRBV5-1|15
CASSLAETDSEKLFF
>TRBV5-1|14
CASRREEGKGEQFF
>TRBV20-1|12
CSATDSNYGYTF
>TRBV19|16
CASSIYRGRNTGELFF
>TRBV7-6|15
CASSPSGGGYNEQFF
>TRBV12-3/TRBV12-4|15
CASTEGGGGKNIQYF
>TRBV20-1|15
CSARRTVATNEKLFF
>TRBV7-3|15
CASSLGQGPFNEQFF
>TRBV28|14
CASSLRGQDHEQYF
>TRBV18|15
CASSPLRESTGELFF
>TRBV5-4|17
CASSLGGLAGELDTQYF
>TRBV7-6|13
CASSRTSGREQYF
>TRBV5-4|14
CASSTVGERDTQYF
>TRBV20-1|12
CSATRTGETQYF
>TRBV24-1|15
CATSDSGRASYEQYF
>TRBV20-1|14
CSARDSYRPYEQYF
>TRBV12-3/TRBV12-4|16
CASSPTTGAGNQPQHF
>TRBV5-1|16
CASSFRIASPTDTQYF
>TRBV6-2/TRBV6-3|11
CASKTFDEQYF
>TRBV7-8|13
CASSHQGSYEQYF
>TRBV20-1|16
CSARYRSGLGVGEQFF
>TRBV12-3/TRBV12-4|13
CASSTGANYGYTF
>TRBV28|13
CASSRPQGITLHF
>TRBV6-5|19
CASSSSPGLAGVGTYEQYF
>TRBV5-4|14
CASSLEGTGNTIYF
>TRBV12-3/TRBV12-4|15
CASSFSQGSSGELFF
>TRBV5-1|12
CASSLRAQTQYF
>TRBV19|16
CASSGKQRAYQETQYF
>TRBV28|11
CASQGTETQYF
>TRBV7-8|17
CASSLEASGTIYSEQSF
>TRBV3-1|16
CASSQAGTGGRETQYF
>TRBV7-3|15
CASSLTSGRQNEQFF
>TRBV10-1|10
CASRTGEQYF
>TRBV7-8|17
CASSLALAGTGSSGYTF
>TRBV10-3|13
CAISESSSYEQYF
>TRBV7-9|15
CASSLASGQGGEQYF
>TRBV6-2/TRBV6-3|13
CASLVAGTNEQFF
>TRBV5-1|16
CASSPGRAAGANVLTF
>TRBV12-3/TRBV12-4|15
CASSLAFGRNQPQHF
>TRBV20-1|16
CSARGPRLAGGEEQFF
>TRBV9|13
CASSVGTQETQYF
>TRBV14|17
CASSQVQGALAKNIQYF
>TRBV7-2|15
CASSLRTELSGELFF
>TRBV20-1|14
CSARASIAKNIQYF
>TRBV6-2/TRBV6-3|17
CASSYSASGRWEETQYF
>TRBV9|16
CASSVGRTRTNEKLFF
>TRBV24-1|13
CATSFSANQPQHF
>TRBV12-5|17
CASGLVPSRAGDYGYTF
>TRBV20-1|17
CSARDRHLAGVRNEQFF
>TRBV11-3|16
CASSLYLRGGSDTQYF
>TRBV6-5|13
CASEGSGAGELFF
>TRBV28|13
CASTRGREEKLFF
>TRBV7-8|16
CASSLTPLSSYNEQFF
>TRBV9|15
CASSEETGYTDTQYF
>TRBV3-1|15
CASSQGGLRQETQYF
>TRBV7-2|17
CASTSGTSGRATGELFF
>TRBV7-8|13
CASSLPETYGYTF